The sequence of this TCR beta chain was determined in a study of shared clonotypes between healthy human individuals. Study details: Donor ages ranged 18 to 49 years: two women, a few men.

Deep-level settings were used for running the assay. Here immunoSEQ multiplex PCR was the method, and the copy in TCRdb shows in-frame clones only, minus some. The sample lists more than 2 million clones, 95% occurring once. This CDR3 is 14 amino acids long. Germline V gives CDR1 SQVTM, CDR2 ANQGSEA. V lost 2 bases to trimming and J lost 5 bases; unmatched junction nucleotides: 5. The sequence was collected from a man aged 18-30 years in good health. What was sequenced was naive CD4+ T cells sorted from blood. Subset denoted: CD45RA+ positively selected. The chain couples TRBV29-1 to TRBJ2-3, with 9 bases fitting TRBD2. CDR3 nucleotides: TGCAGCGTTGAAAAAGCGGGGGGCCGAGATACGCAGTATTTT. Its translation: CSVEKAGGRDTQYF.